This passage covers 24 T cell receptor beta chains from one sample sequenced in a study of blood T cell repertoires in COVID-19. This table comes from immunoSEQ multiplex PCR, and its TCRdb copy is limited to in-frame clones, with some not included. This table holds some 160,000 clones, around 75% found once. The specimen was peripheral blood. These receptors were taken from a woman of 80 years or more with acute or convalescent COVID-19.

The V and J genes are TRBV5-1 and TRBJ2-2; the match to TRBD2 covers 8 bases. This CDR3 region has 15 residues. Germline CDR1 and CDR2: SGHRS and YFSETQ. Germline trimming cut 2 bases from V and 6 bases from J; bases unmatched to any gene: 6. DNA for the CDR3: TGCGCCAGCAGCTTCGAGCGGGGGCCGCCCGGGGAGCTGTTTTTT. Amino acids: CASSFERGPPGELFF.

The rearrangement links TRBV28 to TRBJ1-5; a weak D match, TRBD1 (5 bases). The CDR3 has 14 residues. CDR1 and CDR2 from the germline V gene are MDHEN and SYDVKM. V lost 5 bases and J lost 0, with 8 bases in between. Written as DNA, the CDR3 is TGTGCCAGCAGTGACACAGGTAGCAATCAGCCCCAGCATTTT. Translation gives CASSDTGSNQPQHF.

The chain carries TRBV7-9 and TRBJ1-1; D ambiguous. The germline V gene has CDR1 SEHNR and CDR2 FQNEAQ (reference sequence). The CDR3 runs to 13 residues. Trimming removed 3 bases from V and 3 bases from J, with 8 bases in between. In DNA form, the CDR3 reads TGTGCCAGCAGCTTGTTACAGTACACTGAAGCTTTCTTT. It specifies CASSLLQYTEAFF.

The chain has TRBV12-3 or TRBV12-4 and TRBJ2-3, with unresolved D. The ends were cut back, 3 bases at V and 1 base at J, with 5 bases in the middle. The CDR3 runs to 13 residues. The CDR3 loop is CASSFGGTDTQYF. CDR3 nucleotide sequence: TGTGCCAGCAGTTTTGGAGGCACAGATACGCAGTATTTT.

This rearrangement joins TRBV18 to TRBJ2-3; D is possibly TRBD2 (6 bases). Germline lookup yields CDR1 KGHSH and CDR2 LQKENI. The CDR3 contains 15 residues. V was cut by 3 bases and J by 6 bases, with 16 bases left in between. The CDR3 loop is CASSPLLTAGDTQYF. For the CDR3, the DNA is TGTGCCAGCTCACCTTTGTTAACGGCGGGGGATACGCAGTATTTT.

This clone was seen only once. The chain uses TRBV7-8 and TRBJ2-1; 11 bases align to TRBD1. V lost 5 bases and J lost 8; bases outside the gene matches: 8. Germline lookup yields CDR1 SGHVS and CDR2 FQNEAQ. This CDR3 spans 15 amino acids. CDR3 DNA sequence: TGTGCCAGCAGCCAGGACAGGGGGCGCCTTTATGAGCAGTTCTTC. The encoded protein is CASSQDRGRLYEQFF.

This CDR3 is CASTRQGGISGANVLTF. CDR3 DNA: TGTGCCAGTACCCGGCAGGGAGGAATTTCTGGGGCCAACGTCCTGACTTTC. The rearrangement links TRBV19 to TRBJ2-6; TRBD2 might be the D (6 bases). Germline V gene data show CDR1 as LNHDA and CDR2 as SQIVND (reference sequence). V gave up 7 bases and J gave up 1 base, with 17 bases separating them. The CDR3 runs 17 residues.

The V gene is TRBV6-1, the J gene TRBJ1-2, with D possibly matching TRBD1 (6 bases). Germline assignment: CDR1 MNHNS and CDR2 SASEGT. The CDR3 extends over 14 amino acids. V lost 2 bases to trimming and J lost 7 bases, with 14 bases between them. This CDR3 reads CASSETGTSAGYTF. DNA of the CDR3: TGTGCCAGCAGTGAAACTGGGACATCAGCTGGCTACACCTTC.

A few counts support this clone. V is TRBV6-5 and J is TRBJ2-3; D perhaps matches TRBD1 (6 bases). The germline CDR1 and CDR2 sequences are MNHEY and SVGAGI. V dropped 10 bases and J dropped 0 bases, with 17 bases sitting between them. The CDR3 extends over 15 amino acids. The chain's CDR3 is CATQRDITSTDTQYF. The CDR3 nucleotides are TGTGCCACCCAACGGGACATTACTAGCACAGATACGCAGTATTTT.

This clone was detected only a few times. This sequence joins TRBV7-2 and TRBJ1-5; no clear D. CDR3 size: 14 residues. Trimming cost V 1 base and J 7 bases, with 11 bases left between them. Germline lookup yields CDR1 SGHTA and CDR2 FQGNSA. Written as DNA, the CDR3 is TGTGCCAGCAGCTTAGGCAGACTGGAGCAGCCCCAGCATTTT. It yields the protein CASSLGRLEQPQHF.

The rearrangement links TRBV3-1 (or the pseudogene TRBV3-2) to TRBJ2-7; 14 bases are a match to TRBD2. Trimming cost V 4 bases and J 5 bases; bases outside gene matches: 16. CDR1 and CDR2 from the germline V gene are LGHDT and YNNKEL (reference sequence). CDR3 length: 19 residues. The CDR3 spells CASSPPGSGTSGRLNEQYF. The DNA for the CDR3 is TGTGCCAGCAGCCCCCCAGGATCCGGGACTAGCGGGAGACTAAACGAGCAGTACTTC.

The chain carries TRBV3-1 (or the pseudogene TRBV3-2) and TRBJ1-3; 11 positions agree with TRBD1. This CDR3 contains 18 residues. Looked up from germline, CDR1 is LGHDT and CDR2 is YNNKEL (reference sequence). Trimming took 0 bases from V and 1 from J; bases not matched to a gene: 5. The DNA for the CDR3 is TGTGCCAGCAGCCAAGAGCTCGGACAGGGGGCTTCTGGAAACACCATATATTTT. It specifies CASSQELGQGASGNTIYF.

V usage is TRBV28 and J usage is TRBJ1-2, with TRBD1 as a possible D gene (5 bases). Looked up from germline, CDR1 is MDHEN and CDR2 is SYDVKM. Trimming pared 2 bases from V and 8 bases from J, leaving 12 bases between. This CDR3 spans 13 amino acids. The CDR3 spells CASSLQGARGYTF. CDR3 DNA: TGTGCCAGCAGTTTACAAGGGGCGCGAGGCTACACCTTC.

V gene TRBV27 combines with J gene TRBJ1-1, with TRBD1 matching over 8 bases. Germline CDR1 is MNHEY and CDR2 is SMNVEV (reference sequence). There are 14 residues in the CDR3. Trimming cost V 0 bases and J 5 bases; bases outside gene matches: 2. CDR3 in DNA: TGTGCCAGCAGTTTATCTACAGGGGGGACTGAAGCTTTCTTT. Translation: CASSLSTGGTEAFF.

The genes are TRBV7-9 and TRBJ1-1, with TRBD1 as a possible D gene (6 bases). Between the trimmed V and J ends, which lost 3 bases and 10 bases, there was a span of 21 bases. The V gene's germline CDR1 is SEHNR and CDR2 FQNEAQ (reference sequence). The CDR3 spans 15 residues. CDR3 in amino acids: CASSFFTVVDSVAFF. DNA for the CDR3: TGTGCCAGCAGCTTTTTCACGGTGGTGGACAGTGTAGCTTTCTTT.

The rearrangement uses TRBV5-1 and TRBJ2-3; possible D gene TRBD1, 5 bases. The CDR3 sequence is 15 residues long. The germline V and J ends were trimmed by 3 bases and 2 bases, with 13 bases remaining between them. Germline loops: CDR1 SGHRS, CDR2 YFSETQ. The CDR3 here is CASSWGTTLTDTQYF. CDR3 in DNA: TGCGCCAGCAGCTGGGGCACGACCCTCACAGATACGCAGTATTTT.

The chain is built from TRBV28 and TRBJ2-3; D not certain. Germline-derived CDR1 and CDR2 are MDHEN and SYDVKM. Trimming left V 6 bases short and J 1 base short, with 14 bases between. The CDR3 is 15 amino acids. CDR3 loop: CASSRTGFRTDTQYF. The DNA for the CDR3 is TGTGCCAGCAGCCGAACCGGGTTCCGCACAGATACGCAGTATTTT.

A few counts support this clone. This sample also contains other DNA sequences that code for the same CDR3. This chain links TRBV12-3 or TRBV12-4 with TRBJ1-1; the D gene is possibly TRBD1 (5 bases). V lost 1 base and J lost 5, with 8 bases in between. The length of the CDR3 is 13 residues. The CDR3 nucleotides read TGTGCCAGCAGTTTAGTTGGGGGGACTGAAGCTTTCTTT. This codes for CASSLVGGTEAFF.

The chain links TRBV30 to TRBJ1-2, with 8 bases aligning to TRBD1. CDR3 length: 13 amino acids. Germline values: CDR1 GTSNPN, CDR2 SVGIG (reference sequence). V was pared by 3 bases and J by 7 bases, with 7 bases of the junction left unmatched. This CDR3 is CAWRETGGAGYTF. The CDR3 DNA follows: TGTGCCTGGAGGGAAACAGGGGGAGCTGGCTACACCTTC.

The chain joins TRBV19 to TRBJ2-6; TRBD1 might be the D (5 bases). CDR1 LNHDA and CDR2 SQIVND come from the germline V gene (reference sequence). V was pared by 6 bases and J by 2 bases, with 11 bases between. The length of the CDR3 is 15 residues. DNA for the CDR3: TGTGCCAGTAGCCCAGGGAATACTGGGGCCAACGTCCTGACTTTC. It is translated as CASSPGNTGANVLTF.

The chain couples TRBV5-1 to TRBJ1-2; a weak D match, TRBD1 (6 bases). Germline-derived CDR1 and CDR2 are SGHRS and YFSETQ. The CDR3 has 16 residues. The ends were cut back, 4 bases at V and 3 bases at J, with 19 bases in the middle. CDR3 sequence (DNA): TGCGCCAGCAGCCTGGAAGGGGGGGCCGTCTACTATGGCTACACCTTC. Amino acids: CASSLEGGAVYYGYTF.

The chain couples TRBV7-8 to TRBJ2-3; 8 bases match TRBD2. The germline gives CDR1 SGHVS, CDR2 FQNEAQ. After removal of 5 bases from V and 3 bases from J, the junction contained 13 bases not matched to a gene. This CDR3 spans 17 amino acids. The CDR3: CASSPSRVAGWTDTQYF. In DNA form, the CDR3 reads TGTGCCAGCAGCCCCTCGCGAGTAGCGGGGTGGACAGATACGCAGTATTTT.

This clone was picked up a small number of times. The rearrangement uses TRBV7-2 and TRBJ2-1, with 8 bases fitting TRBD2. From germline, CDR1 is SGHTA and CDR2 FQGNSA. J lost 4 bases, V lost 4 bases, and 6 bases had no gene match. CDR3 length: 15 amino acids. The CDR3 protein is CASSSLAGGYNEQFF. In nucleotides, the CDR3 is TGTGCCAGCAGCTCCCTCGCGGGGGGTTACAATGAGCAGTTCTTC.

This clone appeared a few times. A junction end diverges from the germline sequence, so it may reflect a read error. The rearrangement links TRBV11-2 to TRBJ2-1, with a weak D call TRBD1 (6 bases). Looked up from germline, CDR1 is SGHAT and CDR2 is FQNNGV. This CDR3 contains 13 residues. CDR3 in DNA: TGTGCCAGCAGCTTAGATAGGCAGGGGAAAGGGATCTTC. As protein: CASSLDRQGKGIF.